These 12 T cell receptor beta chains share one sample of origin, sequenced in a study of control samples from healthy donors and cancer patients. TCRdb's table, derived via immunoSEQ multiplex PCR, lists solely in-frame clones and lacks some. The sample lists about 120,000 clones; roughly 92% were seen once. Sequencing input: blood. These receptors were obtained from a man aged 18-30 years in good health.

J is TRBJ1-1 and V is TRBV11-2; 11 bases map to TRBD1. The V gene end was trimmed by 5 bases and the J gene end by 6 bases; junction bases not matched to a gene: 5. The length of the CDR3 is 14 residues. Germline-derived CDR1 and CDR2 are SGHAT and FQNNGV. CDR3 sequence (DNA): TGTGCCAGCAGCCTTGGACAGGGGGCTTCTGAAGCTTTCTTT. This gives the protein CASSLGQGASEAFF.

The genes are TRBV30 and TRBJ1-2, with D perhaps matching TRBD1 (5 bases). Trimming shortened V by 1 base and J by 2 bases, and 14 bases separated the two germline ends. CDR1 GTSNPN and CDR2 SVGIG come from the germline V gene (reference sequence). The CDR3 length is 15 residues. The CDR3 sequence: CAWSADTGRNYGYTF. DNA for the CDR3: TGTGCCTGGAGTGCGGATACGGGACGCAACTATGGCTACACCTTC.

V is TRBV7-9 and J is TRBJ2-7; 9 bases fit TRBD1. Trimming took 5 bases from V and 2 from J; bases not matched to a gene: 7. Per germline, CDR1 SEHNR and CDR2 FQNEAQ (reference sequence). This CDR3 is built from 15 residues. CDR3 in DNA: TGTGCCAGCAGCGATTACAGGGGGCCCACCTACGAGCAGTACTTC. Translated, it gives CASSDYRGPTYEQYF.

The chain carries TRBV5-1 and TRBJ1-2; D remains ambiguous. Trimming shortened V by 4 bases and J by 2 bases, and 9 bases separated the two germline ends. The CDR3 extends over 13 amino acids. Germline loops: CDR1 SGHRS, CDR2 YFSETQ. The CDR3 protein is CASSPTANYGYTF. CDR3 sequence (DNA): TGCGCCAGCAGCCCGACGGCAAACTATGGCTACACCTTC.

The chain carries TRBV2 and TRBJ2-7; 8 positions match TRBD1. Germline V lookup: CDR1 SNHLY, CDR2 FYNNEI. The CDR3 loop spans 16 amino acids. J was trimmed by 3 bases and V by 3 bases; bases with no gene match: 10. This CDR3 reads CASSEPGGPINYEQYF. The CDR3 DNA sequence: TGTGCCAGCAGTGAGCCAGGGGGCCCCATCAACTACGAGCAGTACTTC. Complete variable domain (other parts from reference TRBV2 and TRBJ2-7): EPEVTQTPSHQVTQMGQEVILRCVPISNHLYFYWYRQILGQKVEFLVSFYNNEISEKSEIFDDQFSVERPDGSNFTLKIRSTKLEDSAMYFCASSEPGGPINYEQYFGPGTRLTVT.

This clone came up once. The V call is TRBV21-1, the J call TRBJ1-2. TRBV21-1 is a recognized pseudogene. This CDR3 contains 16 residues. The chain's CDR3 is CASSKVPGPASYGYTF. CDR3 DNA: TGTGCCAGCAGCAAAGTTCCGGGACCCGCTTCTTATGGCTACACCTTC.

This sequence joins TRBV3-1 (or the pseudogene TRBV3-2) and TRBJ2-7, with a tentative D call TRBD1 (6 bases). The germline gives CDR1 LGHDT, CDR2 YNNKEL (reference sequence). This CDR3 contains 15 residues. Trimming removed 6 bases from V and 2 bases from J, with 17 bases in between. CDR3 sequence: CASSPLNRVTYEQYF. The CDR3 coding sequence is TGTGCCAGCAGTCCATTAAACAGGGTTACCTACGAGCAGTACTTC.

The chain joins TRBV7-9 to TRBJ1-2; TRBD1 is a possible D gene (5 bases). The CDR3 loop spans 13 amino acids. Looked up from germline, CDR1 is SEHNR and CDR2 is FQNEAQ (reference sequence). V was cut by 1 base and J by 8 bases, with 11 bases left in between. The CDR3 coding sequence is TGTGCCAGCAGCTTAGTAGGGGATCGGGGCTACACCTTC. Translated: CASSLVGDRGYTF.

The genes are TRBV6-6 and TRBJ1-2; the match to TRBD1 covers 9 bases. The trim removed 6 bases at V and 0 bases at J, leaving 14 bases unmatched. Germline V gene sequence: CDR1 MNHNY, CDR2 SVGAGI (reference sequence). The CDR3 sequence is 18 residues long. The CDR3 spells CASSRGGTGPNTNYGYTF. The DNA of the CDR3 is TGTGCCAGCAGCCGAGGGGGGACAGGGCCTAATACTAACTATGGCTACACCTTC.

This chain connects TRBV6-6 to TRBJ2-1, with D perhaps TRBD1 (5 bases). The V and J ends lost 4 bases and 1 base respectively, with 8 bases between them. Germline-derived CDR1 and CDR2 are MNHNY and SVGAGI (reference sequence). The CDR3 has 14 residues. CDR3 protein: CASSSGPSYNEQFF. The DNA of the CDR3 is TGTGCCAGCAGTTCAGGGCCATCCTACAATGAGCAGTTCTTC.

V gene TRBV19 combines with J gene TRBJ2-7; TRBD2 agrees at 12 bases. This CDR3 comprises 17 residues. Per the germline V gene, CDR1 is LNHDA and CDR2 is SQIVND (reference sequence). V lost 5 bases, J lost 2 bases, and 10 bases stayed unmatched. Here the CDR3 reads CASSLRTSGVTPYEQYF. The CDR3 nucleotides are TGTGCCAGTAGTCTAAGGACTAGCGGGGTTACACCCTACGAGCAGTACTTC.

With respect to this clone: The junction and the germline gene differ at one end; a read error may be behind it. The J gene is TRBJ1-6, the V gene TRBV2; perhaps TRBD1 as D (5 bases). The CDR3 extends over 13 amino acids. Germline V CDR1 and CDR2: SNHLY, FYNNEI. The CDR3 sequence is CASSGGIGTGTYF. Written as DNA, the CDR3 is TGTGCCAGCAGTGGTGGCATAGGGACCGGGACCTACTTT.